Listed below are T cell receptor beta chains from one sample, sequenced in a study of T cell responses to AZD1222 COVID-19 vaccine. Produced via immunoSEQ multiplex PCR; TCRdb's table is partial and in-frame only. The sample contains 90,000 or so clones, 89% of which appear only once. The starting material was peripheral blood, obtained 28 days after the second AZD1222 dose. These receptors were taken from an adult who received the AZD1222 COVID-19 vaccine. The CDR3 runs from the conserved cysteine through the conserved F or W. The order of the fields is clone size, J gene, D gene, V gene, CDR3 DNA, CDR3 protein. D genes are given only for firm matches. Clone size appears in some rows only: once, few, many, or a class for an expanded clone.

. TRBJ2-3 TRBD1 TRBV19 TGTGCCAGTAGTATCCAAAGACAGGGGGCAGATACGCAGTATTTT CASSIQRQGADTQYF
. TRBJ1-6 . TRBV2 TGTGCCAGCAGTGACAGGGCTAATTCACCCCTCCACTTT CASSDRANSPLHF
. TRBJ2-6 . TRBV5-1 TGCGCCAGCAGATCAGGCTCTGGGGCCAACGTCCTGACTTTC CASRSGSGANVLTF
few TRBJ1-5 . TRBV30 TGTGCCTGGAGTCGAGGGCAGTCAGATCAGCCCCAGCATTTT CAWSRGQSDQPQHF
. TRBJ2-5 TRBD2 TRBV27 TGTGCCAGCAGTTTAGGCGGGACTAGCGGACGTGAGACCCAGTACTTC CASSLGGTSGRETQYF
. TRBJ1-1 . TRBV7-9 TGTGCCAGCAGCTTAGCCGGGGGGGTGGACACTGAAGCTTTCTTT CASSLAGGVDTEAFF
. TRBJ2-7 . TRBV19 TGTGCCAGTAGTATGATTCCAGGTTCCTACGAGCAGTACTTC CASSMIPGSYEQYF
. TRBJ2-5 . TRBV6-2/TRBV6-3 TGTGCCAGCAGTTATAGGCAGGGAGTGATACAAGAGACCCAGTACTTC CASSYRQGVIQETQYF
. TRBJ2-3 TRBD2 TRBV6-1 TGTGCCAGCAGTGAACTAGCGGGGGCTAGCACAGATACGCAGTATTTT CASSELAGASTDTQYF
. TRBJ1-3 TRBD1 TRBV29-1 TGCAGCGTGGCCGGGGACAGCTCTGGAAACACCATATATTTT CSVAGDSSGNTIYF
. TRBJ2-7 . TRBV13 TGTGCCAGCAGCTTAGGCACGAGCTCCTACGAGCAGTACTTC CASSLGTSSYEQYF
. TRBJ2-3 . TRBV28 TGTGCCAGCAGTCCCCGCCCAGGGGCGGGAAGCACAGATACGCAGTATTTT CASSPRPGAGSTDTQYF
. TRBJ2-5 TRBD2 TRBV6-1 TGTGCCAGCAGTGCGCTTCGACTAGCGTTGACTCAAGAGACCCAGTACTTC CASSALRLALTQETQYF
. TRBJ2-7 TRBD2 TRBV30 TGTGCCTGGAGGTCGGGAGGGTACGAGCAGTACTTC CAWRSGGYEQYF
. TRBJ2-7 . TRBV7-2 TGTGCCAGCAGCTTAGCGCTGGGGGTTTCCGAGCAGTACTTC CASSLALGVSEQYF
. TRBJ2-7 . TRBV28 TGTGCCAGCAGTTTACAAGGTTACGAGCAGTACTTC CASSLQGYEQYF
. TRBJ2-7 . TRBV27 TGTGCCAGCAGTTTAGGGGGGTTCGAGCAGTACTTC CASSLGGFEQYF
. TRBJ2-7 TRBD2 TRBV13 TGTGCCAGCAGCCTGCCCGGGGGGAGCTACGAGCAGTACTTC CASSLPGGSYEQYF
once TRBJ2-5 . TRBV7-9 TGTGCCAGCAGCTTAGGGTCCGGACAGTCTCAAGAGACCCAGTACTTC CASSLGSGQSQETQYF
. TRBJ2-2 TRBD2 TRBV12-3/TRBV12-4 TGTGCCACGCGGGGGGGGAACACCGGGGAGCTGTTTTTT CATRGGNTGELFF
. TRBJ1-2 TRBD1 TRBV29-1 TGCAGCGGGGACAGGACCACCCATGGCTACACCTTC CSGDRTTHGYTF
. TRBJ1-2 . TRBV20-1 TGCAGTGGACAGGCTAACTATGGCTACACCTTC CSGQANYGYTF
. TRBJ1-2 TRBD1 TRBV6-5 TGTGCCAGCAGGCGTACAGGGGTCTATGGCTACACCTTC CASRRTGVYGYTF
. TRBJ2-7 . TRBV6-2/TRBV6-3 TGTGCCAGCAGTTATTACGGCGGCACCTACGAGCAGTACTTC CASSYYGGTYEQYF
. TRBJ2-3 TRBD2 TRBV7-9 TGTGCCAGCAGTCCGACTAGCGGGGGGGATCGGGATACGCAGTATTTT CASSPTSGGDRDTQYF
once TRBJ2-7 . TRBV24-1 TGTGCCACCAGTGCCTCGGGGGCATCGCCTTACGAGCAGTACTTC CATSASGASPYEQYF
once TRBJ2-2 . TRBV10-1 TGCGCCAGCAGCGGTCAGGGCGGCGCGAACACCGGGGAGCTGTTTTTT CASSGQGGANTGELFF
. TRBJ2-3 . TRBV24-1 TGTGCCACCAGTGATCCAGGTGGAGATACGCAGTATTTT CATSDPGGDTQYF
. TRBJ2-2 . TRBV19 TGTGCCAGTAGTATAGTGGGCACCGGGGAGCTGTTTTTT CASSIVGTGELFF
. TRBJ2-1 TRBD1 TRBV4-3 TGCGCCAGCAGCCAAGTCGGGGGGACAGGGCCCTACAATGAGCAGTTCTTC CASSQVGGTGPYNEQFF
. TRBJ2-5 . TRBV19 TGTGCCAGTAGTAGAATCCCGGGGGTTACGAGGGAAGAGACCCAGTACTTC CASSRIPGVTREETQYF
. TRBJ1-4 . TRBV6-1 TGTGCCAGCAGTGAAAGACAGCAGAGTATTAATGAAAAACTGTTTTTT CASSERQQSINEKLFF
. TRBJ2-2 . TRBV25-1 TGTGCCAGCAGTGAATATGGGGGCACCACCGGGGAGCTGTTTTTT CASSEYGGTTGELFF
. TRBJ1-1 . TRBV7-3 TGTGCCAGCAGCTTTAATGGGATTGGGGTAGGGGAGAGAGCTTTCTTT CASSFNGIGVGERAFF
. TRBJ2-1 TRBD2 TRBV7-2 TGTGCCAGCAGCTTAGCGGGACTAGTGAATGAGCAGTTCTTC CASSLAGLVNEQFF
. TRBJ1-3 . TRBV3-1/TRBV3-2 TGTGCCAGCAGCCAAAAGGTAACGCTGGGAAACACCATATATTTT CASSQKVTLGNTIYF
. TRBJ2-5 TRBD2 TRBV5-1 TGCGCCAGCGGACCGCGGGGACTAGCGGCCTTGGAGACCCAGTACTTC CASGPRGLAALETQYF
. TRBJ1-2 TRBD1 TRBV27 TGTGCCAGCAGTCCGGACAGGGTCCATGGCTACACCTTC CASSPDRVHGYTF
. TRBJ2-7 TRBD1 TRBV28 TGTGCCAGCAGTTTCTCCGGGACAGGTTCCTACGAGCAGTACTTC CASSFSGTGSYEQYF
. TRBJ2-5 TRBD2 TRBV29-1 TGCAGCGTTGGCCCCCTTCGCGGGGGGGCCCCAGAGACCCAGTACTTC CSVGPLRGGAPETQYF
. TRBJ1-5 . TRBV11-2 TGTGCCAGCAGCTTAGTTTGGGCCACGATAAATCAGCCCCAGCATTTT CASSLVWATINQPQHF
. TRBJ2-5 . TRBV11-1 TGTGCCAGCAGCTTAGTGGGGGGCCGGGGTTGGGAGACCCAGTACTTC CASSLVGGRGWETQYF
. TRBJ2-3 . TRBV11-2 TGTGCCAGCAGCTTAGATCCAGAAGATACGCAGTATTTT CASSLDPEDTQYF
. TRBJ1-5 . TRBV6-2/TRBV6-3 TGTGCCAGCAGTCGGACAGATAATCAGCCCCAGCATTTT CASSRTDNQPQHF
. TRBJ1-3 . TRBV10-1 TGCGCCAGCAGTCAAGTACTTGGAAACACCATATATTTT CASSQVLGNTIYF
. TRBJ1-2 TRBD1 TRBV19 TGTGCCAGTAGATGGGGACAGGAGTATGGCTACACCTTC CASRWGQEYGYTF
. TRBJ1-5 . TRBV6-5 TGTGCCAGCAGATTCCAACAGGGTTGGCAGCCCCAGCATTTT CASRFQQGWQPQHF
. TRBJ2-5 . TRBV14 TGTGCCAGCAGCCACCAGGGTACTGGGGAGGAGACCCAGTACTTC CASSHQGTGEETQYF
. TRBJ2-7 . TRBV7-9 TGTGCCAGCAGCTTAGTCTCAGGGCAGGCCTCCTACGAGCAGTACTTC CASSLVSGQASYEQYF
once TRBJ2-3 . TRBV27 TGTGCCAGCAACGCGGACAGAGGAACAGATACGCAGTATTTT CASNADRGTDTQYF
. TRBJ2-5 . TRBV6-5 TGTGCCAGCAGTTACTTCGGGGACCAAGAGACCCAGTACTTC CASSYFGDQETQYF
. TRBJ2-5 TRBD1 TRBV10-3 TGTGCCATCAGCAGGGACAGGAGTTTACAAGAGACCCAGTACTTC CAISRDRSLQETQYF
. TRBJ2-2 . TRBV12-3/TRBV12-4 TGTGCCAGCAGTTCCCCCGTCGGGGAGCTGTTTTTT CASSSPVGELFF